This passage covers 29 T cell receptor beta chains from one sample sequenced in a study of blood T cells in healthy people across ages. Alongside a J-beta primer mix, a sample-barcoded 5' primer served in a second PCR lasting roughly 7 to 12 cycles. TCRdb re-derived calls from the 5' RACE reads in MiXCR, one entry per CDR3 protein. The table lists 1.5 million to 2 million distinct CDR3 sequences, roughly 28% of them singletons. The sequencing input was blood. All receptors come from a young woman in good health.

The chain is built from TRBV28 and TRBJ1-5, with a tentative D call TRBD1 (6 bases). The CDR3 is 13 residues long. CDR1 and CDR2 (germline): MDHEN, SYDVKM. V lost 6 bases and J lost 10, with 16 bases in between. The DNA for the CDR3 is TGTGCCAGCAGGCGACCCGGGGGGCCTCCCCAGCATTTT. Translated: CASRRPGGPPQHF.

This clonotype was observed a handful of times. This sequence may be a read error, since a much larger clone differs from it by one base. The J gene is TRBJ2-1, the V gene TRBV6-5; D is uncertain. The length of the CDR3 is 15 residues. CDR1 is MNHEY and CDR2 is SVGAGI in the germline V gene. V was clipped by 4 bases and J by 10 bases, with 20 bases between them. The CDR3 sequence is CASSSPLDDHYEQFF. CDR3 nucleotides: TGTGCCAGCAGTTCCCCTCTGGACGACCATTACGAGCAGTTCTTC.

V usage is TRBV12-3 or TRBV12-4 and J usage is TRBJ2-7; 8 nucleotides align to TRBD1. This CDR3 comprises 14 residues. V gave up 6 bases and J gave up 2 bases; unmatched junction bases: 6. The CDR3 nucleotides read TGTGCCAGCAGATACGGACAGGGAACCTACGAGCAGTACTTC. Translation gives CASRYGQGTYEQYF.

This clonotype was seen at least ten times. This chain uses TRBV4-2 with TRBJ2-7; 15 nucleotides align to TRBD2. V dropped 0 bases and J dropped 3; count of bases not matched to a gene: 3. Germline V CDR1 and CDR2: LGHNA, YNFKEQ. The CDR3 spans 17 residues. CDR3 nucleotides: TGTGCCAGCAGCCAAGAGTTGGGACTAGCGGGGGGCTACGAGCAGTACTTC. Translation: CASSQELGLAGGYEQYF.

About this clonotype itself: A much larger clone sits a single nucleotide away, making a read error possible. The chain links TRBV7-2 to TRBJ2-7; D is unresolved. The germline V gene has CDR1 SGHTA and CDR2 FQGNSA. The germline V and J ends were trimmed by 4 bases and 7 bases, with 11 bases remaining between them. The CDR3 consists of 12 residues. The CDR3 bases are TGTGCCAGCAGCTCGTATAACAATGAGCAGTACTTC. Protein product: CASSSYNNEQYF.

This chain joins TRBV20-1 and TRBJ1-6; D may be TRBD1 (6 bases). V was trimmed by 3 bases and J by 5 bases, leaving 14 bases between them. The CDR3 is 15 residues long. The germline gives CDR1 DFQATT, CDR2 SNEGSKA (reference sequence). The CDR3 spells CSASPTRGDNSPLHF. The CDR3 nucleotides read TGCAGTGCTAGTCCTACCAGGGGTGATAATTCACCCCTCCACTTT.

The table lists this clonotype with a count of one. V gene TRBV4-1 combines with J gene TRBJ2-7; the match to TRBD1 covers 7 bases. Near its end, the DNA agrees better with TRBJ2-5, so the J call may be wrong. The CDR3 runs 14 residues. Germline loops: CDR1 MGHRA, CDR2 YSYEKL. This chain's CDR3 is CASSQGGQQETQYF. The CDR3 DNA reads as TGCGCCAGCAGCCAAGGGGGACAGCAAGAGACCCAGTACTTC.

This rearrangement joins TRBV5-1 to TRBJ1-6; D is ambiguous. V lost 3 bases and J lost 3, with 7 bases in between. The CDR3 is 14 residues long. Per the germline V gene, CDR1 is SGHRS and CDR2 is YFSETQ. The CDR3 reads CASSSQVYNSPLHF. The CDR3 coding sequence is TGCGCCAGCAGCTCTCAAGTCTATAATTCACCCCTCCACTTT.

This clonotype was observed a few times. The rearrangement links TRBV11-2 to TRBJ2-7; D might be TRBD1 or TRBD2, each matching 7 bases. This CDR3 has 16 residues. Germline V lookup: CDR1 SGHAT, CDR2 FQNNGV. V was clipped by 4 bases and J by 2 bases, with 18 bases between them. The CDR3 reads CASSSTRQGGPYEQYF. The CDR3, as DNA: TGTGCCAGCAGCTCTACCCGACAGGGAGGGCCCTACGAGCAGTACTTC.

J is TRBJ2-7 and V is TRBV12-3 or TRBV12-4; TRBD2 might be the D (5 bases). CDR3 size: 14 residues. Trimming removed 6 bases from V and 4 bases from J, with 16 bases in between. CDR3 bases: TGTGCCAGCAGCTTATTCAAGGCGGGTTACGAGCAGTACTTC. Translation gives CASSLFKAGYEQYF.

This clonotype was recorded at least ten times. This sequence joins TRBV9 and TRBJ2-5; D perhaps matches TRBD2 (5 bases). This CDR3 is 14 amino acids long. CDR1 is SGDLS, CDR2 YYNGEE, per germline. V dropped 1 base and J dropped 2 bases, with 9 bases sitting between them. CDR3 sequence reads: CASSVSGIQETQYF. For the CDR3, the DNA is TGTGCCAGCAGCGTAAGCGGTATACAAGAGACCCAGTACTTC.

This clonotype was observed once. The CDR3 DNA is TGTGCCAGCAGCTTAGTGGTAGCGGTAAGCTCCTACGAGCAGTACTTC. This sequence encodes CASSLVVAVSSYEQYF. This chain joins TRBV11-2 and TRBJ2-7, with D maybe TRBD2 (6 bases). CDR1 is SGHAT, CDR2 FQNNGV, per germline. Deletions cut 1 base from V and 0 bases from J, with 13 bases between. The CDR3 covers 16 residues. Full variable domain (outside the CDR3, taken from reference TRBV11-2 and TRBJ2-7): EAGVAQSPRYKIIEKRQSVAFWCNPISGHATLYWYQQILGQGPKLLIQFQNNGVVDDSQLPKDRFSAERLKGVDSTLKIQPAKLEDSAVYLCASSLVVAVSSYEQYFGPGTRLTVT.

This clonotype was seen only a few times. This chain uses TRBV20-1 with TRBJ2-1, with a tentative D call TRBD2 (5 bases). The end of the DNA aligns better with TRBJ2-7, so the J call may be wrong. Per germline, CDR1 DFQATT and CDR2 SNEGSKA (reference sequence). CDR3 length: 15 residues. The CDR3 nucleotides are TGCAGTGCACCGGGGAGCGTGAACTCCTACAATGAGCAGTACTTC. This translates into CSAPGSVNSYNEQYF.

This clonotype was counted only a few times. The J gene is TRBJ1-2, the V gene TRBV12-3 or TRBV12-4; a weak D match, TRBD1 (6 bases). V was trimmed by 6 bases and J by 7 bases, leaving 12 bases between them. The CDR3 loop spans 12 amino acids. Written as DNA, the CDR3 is TGTGCCAGCAGGAGGACAGTCGCTGGCTACACCTTC. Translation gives CASRRTVAGYTF.

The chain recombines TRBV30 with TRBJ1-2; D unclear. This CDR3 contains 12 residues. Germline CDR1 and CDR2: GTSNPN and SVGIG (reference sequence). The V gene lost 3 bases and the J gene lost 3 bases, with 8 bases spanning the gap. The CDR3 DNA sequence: TGTGCCTGGAGGACTGCCGACTATGGCTACACCTTC. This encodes CAWRTADYGYTF. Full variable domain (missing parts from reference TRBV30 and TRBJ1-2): SQTIHQWPATLVQPVGSPLSLECTVEGTSNPNLYWYRQAAGRGLQLLFYSVGIGQISSEVPQNLSASRPQDRQFILSSKKLLLSDSGFYLCAWRTADYGYTFGSGTRLTVV.

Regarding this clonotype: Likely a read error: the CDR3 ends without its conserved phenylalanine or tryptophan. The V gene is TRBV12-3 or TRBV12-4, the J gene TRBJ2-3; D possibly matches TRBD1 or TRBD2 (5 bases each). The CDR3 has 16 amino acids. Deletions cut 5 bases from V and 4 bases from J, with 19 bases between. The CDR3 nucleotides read TGTGCCAGCAGTCCGGGACCGAAAGGGAGAGCAGATACGCAGTATTCT. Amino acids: CASSPGPKGRADTQYS.

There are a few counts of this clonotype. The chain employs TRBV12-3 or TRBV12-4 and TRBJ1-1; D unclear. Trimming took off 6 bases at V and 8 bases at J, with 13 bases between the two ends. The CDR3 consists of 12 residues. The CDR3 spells CASRPWTGEAFF. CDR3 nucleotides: TGTGCCAGCAGACCTTGGACGGGGGAAGCTTTCTTT.

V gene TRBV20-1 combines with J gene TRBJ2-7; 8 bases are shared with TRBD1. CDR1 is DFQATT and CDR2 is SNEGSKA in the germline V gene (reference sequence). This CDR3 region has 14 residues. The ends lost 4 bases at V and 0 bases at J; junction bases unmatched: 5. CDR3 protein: CSAKDRASSYEQYF. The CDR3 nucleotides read TGCAGTGCTAAGGACAGGGCTAGCTCCTACGAGCAGTACTTC.

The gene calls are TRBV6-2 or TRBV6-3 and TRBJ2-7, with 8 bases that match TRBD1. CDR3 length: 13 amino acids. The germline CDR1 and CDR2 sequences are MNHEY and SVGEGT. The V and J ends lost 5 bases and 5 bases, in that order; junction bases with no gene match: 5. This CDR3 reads CASSGQGGDEQYF. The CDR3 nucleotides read TGTGCCAGCAGTGGACAGGGTGGGGACGAGCAGTACTTC.

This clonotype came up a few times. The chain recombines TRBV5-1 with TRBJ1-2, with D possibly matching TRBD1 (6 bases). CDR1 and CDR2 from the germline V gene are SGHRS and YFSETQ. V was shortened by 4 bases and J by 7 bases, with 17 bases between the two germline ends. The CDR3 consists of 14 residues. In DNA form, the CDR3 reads TGCGCCAGCAGCCCTACGGACAGAAGAGCTGGCTACACCTTC. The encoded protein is CASSPTDRRAGYTF.

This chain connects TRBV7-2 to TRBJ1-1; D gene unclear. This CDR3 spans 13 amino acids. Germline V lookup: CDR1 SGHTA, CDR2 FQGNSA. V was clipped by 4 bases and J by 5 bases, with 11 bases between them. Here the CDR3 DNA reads TGTGCCAGCAGCTCCGGGATGGGAACTGAAGCTTTCTTT. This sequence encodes CASSSGMGTEAFF.

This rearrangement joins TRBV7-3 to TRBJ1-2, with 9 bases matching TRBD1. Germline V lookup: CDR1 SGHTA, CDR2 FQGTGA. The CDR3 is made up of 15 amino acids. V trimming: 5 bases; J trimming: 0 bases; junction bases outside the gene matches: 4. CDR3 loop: CASSKGTGPNYGYTF. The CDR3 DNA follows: TGTGCCAGCAGCAAAGGGACAGGGCCTAACTATGGCTACACCTTC.

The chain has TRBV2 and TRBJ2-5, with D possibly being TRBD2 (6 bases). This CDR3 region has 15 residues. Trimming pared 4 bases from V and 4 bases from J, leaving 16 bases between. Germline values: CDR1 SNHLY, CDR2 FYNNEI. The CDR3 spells CASSAPGTRGETQYF. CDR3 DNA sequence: TGTGCCAGCAGTGCTCCCGGGACTCGGGGAGAGACCCAGTACTTC.

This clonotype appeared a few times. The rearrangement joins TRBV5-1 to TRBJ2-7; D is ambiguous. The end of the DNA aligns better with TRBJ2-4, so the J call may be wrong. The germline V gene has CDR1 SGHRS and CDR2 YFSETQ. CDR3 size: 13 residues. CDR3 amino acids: CASSRIPGNIQYF. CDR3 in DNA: TGCGCCAGCAGCCGCATTCCCGGGAACATTCAGTACTTC.

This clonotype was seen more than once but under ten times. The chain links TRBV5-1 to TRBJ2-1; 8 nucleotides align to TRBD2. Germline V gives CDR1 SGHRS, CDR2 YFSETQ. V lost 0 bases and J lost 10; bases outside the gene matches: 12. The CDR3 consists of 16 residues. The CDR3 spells CASSLVGAGAHSEQFF. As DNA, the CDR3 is TGCGCCAGCAGCTTGGTTGGAGCGGGGGCCCACTCCGAGCAGTTCTTC.

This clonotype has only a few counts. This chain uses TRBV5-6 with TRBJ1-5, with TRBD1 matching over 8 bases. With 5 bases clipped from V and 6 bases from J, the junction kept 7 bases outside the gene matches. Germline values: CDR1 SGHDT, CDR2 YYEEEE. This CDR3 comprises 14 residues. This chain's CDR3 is CASRRDRRGQPQHF. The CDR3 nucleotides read TGTGCCAGCAGGCGGGACAGGAGGGGTCAGCCCCAGCATTTT.

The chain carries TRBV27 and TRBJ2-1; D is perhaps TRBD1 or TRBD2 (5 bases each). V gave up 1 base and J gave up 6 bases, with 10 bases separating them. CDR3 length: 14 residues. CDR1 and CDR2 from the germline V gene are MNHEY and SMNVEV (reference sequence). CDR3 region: CASSLLGDVNEQFF. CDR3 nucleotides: TGTGCCAGCAGTTTATTGGGGGACGTCAATGAGCAGTTCTTC.

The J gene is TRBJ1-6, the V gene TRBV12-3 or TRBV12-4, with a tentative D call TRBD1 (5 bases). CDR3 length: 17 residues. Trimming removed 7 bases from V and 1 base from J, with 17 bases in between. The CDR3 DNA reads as TGTGCCAGCACCAGGGTACGCTGGGGGTCCTATAATTCACCCCTCCACTTT. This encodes CASTRVRWGSYNSPLHF.

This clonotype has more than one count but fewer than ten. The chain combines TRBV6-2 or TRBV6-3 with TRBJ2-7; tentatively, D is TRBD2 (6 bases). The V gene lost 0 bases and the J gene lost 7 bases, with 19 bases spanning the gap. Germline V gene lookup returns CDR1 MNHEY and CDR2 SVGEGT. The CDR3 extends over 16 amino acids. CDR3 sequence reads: CASSYSLGSEYNEQYF. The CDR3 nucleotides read TGTGCCAGCAGTTACTCTCTCGGGAGTGAGTACAATGAGCAGTACTTC.